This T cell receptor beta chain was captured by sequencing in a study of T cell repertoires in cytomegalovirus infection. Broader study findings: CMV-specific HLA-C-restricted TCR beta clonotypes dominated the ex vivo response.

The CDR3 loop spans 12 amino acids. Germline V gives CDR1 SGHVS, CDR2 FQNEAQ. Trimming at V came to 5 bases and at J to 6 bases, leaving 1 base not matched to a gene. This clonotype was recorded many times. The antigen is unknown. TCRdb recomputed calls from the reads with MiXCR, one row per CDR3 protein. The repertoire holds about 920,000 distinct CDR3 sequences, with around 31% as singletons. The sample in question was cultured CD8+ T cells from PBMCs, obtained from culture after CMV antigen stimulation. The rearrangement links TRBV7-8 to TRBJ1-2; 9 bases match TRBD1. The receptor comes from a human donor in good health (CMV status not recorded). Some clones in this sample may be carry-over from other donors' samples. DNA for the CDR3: TGTGCCAGCAGCCGGACAGGGGATGGCTACACCTTC. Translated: CASSRTGDGYTF.